This T cell receptor beta chain was observed in a study of shared clonotypes between healthy human individuals. As defined, naive CD8 cells were CD45RO-negative and positively selected for CCR7, with terminally differentiated effector memory CD45RA+ cells excluded. The CDR3 spans 14 residues. Germline CDR1 is MNHNS and CDR2 is SASEGT. V lost 2 bases and J lost 6; bases outside the gene matches: 3. Data came from immunoSEQ multiplex PCR; TCRdb stores just in-frame clones and leaves some out. Among about 680,000 clones, just over 90% were seen once, and the ten largest hold approximately 22%. The sample was naive CD8+ T cells sorted from blood. The origin of this receptor is a man aged 25-40 years in good health. V usage is TRBV6-1 and J usage is TRBJ1-2, with TRBD1 matching over 10 bases. CDR3 amino acids: CASSERGTGDGYTF. The CDR3 DNA reads as TGTGCCAGCAGTGAAAGGGGGACAGGGGATGGCTACACCTTC.